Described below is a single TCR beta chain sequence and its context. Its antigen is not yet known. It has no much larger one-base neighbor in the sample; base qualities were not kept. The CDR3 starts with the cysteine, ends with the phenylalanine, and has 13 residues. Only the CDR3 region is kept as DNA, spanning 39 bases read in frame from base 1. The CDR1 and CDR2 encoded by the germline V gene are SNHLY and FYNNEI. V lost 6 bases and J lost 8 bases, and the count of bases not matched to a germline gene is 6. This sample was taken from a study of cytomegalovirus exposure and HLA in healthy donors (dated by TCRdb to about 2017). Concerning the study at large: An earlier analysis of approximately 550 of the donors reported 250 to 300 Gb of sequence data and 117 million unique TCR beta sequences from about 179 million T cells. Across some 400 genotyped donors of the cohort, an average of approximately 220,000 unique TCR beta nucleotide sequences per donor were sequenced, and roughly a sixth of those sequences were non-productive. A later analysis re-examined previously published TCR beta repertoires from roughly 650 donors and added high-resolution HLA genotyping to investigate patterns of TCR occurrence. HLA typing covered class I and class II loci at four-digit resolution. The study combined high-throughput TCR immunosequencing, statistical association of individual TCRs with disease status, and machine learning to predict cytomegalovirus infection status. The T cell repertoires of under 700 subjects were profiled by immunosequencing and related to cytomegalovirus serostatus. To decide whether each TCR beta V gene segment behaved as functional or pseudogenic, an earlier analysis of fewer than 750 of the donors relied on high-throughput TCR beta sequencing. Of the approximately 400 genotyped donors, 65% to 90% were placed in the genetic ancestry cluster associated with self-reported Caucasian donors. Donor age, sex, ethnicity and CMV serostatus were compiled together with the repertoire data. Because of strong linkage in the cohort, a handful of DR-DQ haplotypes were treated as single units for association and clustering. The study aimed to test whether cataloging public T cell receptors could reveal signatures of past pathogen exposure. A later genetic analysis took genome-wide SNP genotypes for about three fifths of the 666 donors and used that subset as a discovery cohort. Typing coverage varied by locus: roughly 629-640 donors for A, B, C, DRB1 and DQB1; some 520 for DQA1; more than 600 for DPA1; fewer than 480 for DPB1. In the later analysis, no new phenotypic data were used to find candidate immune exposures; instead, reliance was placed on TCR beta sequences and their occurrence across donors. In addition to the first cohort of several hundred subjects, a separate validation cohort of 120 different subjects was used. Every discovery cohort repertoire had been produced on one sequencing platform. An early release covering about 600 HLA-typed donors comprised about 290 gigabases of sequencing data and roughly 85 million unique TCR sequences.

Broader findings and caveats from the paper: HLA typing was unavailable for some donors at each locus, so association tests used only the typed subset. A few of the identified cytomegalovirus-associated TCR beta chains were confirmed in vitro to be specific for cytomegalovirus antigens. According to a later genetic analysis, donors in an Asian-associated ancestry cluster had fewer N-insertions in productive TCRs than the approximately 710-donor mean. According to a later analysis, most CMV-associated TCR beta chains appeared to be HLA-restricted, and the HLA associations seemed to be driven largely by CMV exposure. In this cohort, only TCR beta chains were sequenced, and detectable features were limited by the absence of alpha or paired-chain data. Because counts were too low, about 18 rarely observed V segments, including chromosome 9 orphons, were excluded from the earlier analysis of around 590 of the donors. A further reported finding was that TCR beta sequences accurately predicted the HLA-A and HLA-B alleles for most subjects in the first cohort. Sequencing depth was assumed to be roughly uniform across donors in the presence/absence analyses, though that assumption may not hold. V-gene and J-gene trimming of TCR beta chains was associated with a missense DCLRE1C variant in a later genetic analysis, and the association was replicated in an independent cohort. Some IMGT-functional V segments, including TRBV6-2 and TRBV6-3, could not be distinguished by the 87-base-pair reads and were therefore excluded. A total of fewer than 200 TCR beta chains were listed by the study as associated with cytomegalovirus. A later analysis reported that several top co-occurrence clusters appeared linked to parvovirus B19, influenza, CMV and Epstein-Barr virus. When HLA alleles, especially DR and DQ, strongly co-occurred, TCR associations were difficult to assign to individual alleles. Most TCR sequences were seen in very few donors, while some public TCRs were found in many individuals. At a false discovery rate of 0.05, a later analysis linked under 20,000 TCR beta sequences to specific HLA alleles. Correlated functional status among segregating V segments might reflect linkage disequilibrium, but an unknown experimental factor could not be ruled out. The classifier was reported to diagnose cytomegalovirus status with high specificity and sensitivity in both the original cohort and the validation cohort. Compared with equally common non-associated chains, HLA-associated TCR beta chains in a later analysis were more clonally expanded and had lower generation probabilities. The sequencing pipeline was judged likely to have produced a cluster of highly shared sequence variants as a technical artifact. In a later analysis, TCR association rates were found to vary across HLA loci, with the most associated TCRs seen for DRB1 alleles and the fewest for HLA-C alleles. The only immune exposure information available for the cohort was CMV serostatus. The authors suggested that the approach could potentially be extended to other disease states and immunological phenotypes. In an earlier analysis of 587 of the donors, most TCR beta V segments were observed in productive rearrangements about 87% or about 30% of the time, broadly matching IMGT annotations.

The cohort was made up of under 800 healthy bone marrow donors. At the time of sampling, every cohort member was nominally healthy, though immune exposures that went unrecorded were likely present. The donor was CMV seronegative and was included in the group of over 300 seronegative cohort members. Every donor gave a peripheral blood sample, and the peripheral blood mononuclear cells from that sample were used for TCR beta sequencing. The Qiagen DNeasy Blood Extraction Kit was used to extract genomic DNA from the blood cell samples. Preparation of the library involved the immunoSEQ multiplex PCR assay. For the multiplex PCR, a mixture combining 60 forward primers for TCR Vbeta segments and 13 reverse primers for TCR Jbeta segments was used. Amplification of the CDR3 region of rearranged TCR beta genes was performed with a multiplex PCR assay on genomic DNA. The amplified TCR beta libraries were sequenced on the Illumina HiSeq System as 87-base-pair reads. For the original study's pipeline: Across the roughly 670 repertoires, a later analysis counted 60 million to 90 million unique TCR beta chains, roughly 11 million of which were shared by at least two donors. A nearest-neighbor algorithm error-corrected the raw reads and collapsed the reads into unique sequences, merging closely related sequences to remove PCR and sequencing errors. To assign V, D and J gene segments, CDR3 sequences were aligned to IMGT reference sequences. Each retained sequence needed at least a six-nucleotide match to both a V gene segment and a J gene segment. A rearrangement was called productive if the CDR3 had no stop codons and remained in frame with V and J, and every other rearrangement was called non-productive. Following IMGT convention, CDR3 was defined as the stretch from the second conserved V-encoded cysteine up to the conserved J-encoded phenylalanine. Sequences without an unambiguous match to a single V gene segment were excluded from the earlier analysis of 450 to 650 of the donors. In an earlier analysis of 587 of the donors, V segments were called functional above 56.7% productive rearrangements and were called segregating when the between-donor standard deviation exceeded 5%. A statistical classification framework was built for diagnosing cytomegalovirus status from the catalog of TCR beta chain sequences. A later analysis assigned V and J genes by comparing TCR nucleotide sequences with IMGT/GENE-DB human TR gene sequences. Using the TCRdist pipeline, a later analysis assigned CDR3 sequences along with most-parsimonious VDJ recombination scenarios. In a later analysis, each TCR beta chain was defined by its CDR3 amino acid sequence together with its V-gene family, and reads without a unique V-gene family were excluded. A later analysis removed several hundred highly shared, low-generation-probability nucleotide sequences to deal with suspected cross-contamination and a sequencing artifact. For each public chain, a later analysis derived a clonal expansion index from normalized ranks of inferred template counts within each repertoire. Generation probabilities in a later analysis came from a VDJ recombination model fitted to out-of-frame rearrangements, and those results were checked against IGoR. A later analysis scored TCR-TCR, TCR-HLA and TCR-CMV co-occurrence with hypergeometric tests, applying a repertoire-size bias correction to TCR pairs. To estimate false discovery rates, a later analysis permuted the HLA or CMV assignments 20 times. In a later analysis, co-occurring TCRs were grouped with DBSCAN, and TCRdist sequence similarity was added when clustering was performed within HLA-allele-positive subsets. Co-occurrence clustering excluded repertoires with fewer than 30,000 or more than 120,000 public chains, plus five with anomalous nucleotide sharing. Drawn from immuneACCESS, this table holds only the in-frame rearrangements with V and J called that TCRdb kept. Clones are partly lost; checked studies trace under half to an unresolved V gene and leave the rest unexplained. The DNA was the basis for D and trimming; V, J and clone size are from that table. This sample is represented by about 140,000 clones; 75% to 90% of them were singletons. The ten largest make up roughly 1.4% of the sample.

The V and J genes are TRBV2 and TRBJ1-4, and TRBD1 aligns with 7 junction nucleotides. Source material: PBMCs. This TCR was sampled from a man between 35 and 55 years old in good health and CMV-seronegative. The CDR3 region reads CASRRQGREKLFF. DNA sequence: TGTGCCAGCAGAAGACAGGGTCGAGAAAAACTGTTTTTT.